Presented here are 10 T cell receptor beta chains from one specimen sequenced in a study of beta chain features in type 1 diabetes. Notes on the study in general: Shortening of TCRB CDR3s, moderate but significant, appeared in all four CD4+ subsets of Type 1 diabetes patients.

Antigens of these TCRs are unknown. Reverse transcription of all isolated RNA meant that expressed TCRB transcripts were sequenced. Profiled with immunoSEQ multiplex PCR; TCRdb holds only in-frame clones, not every one. The data show roughly 250,000 clones, roughly 21% seen once. The specimen sequenced was naive CD4+ T cells from blood. The receptors derive from a middle-aged woman with type 1 diabetes.

The V call is TRBV28, the J call TRBJ2-5, with 7 positions matching TRBD1. The CDR3 loop spans 11 amino acids. The germline V gene has CDR1 MDHEN and CDR2 SYDVKM. V lost 11 bases, J lost 5 bases, and 5 bases stayed unmatched. The CDR3 sequence: CASLRGETQYF. In DNA form, the CDR3 reads TGTGCCTCCCTCAGGGGGGAGACCCAGTACTTC.

The chain couples TRBV18 to TRBJ2-4, with TRBD2 as a possible D gene (5 bases). V was pared by 5 bases and J by 8 bases, with 13 bases between. The CDR3 extends over 13 amino acids. Looked up from germline, CDR1 is KGHSH and CDR2 is LQKENI. This CDR3 is CASSISAGDIQYF. CDR3 nucleotide sequence: TGTGCCAGCTCAATTAGCGCCGGGGACATTCAGTACTTC.

This clone has more than one count but fewer than ten. The chain uses TRBV7-3 and TRBJ2-7, with 9 nucleotides matching TRBD1. Trimming cost V 5 bases and J 6 bases; bases outside gene matches: 8. Germline CDR1 and CDR2: SGHTA and FQGTGA. This CDR3 has 14 amino acids. CDR3 amino acids: CASSTGQGTSEQYF. The CDR3 nucleotides read TGTGCCAGCAGCACCGGACAGGGGACGAGCGAGCAGTACTTC. The full variable domain, with the rest looked up from reference TRBV7-3 and TRBJ2-7, is GAGVSQTPSNKVTEKGKYVELRCDPISGHTALYWYRQSLGQGPEFLIYFQGTGAADDSGLPNDRFFAVRPEGSVSTLKIQRTERGDSAVYLCASSTGQGTSEQYFGPGTRLTVT.

This clone has more than one count but fewer than ten. The chain has TRBV29-1 and TRBJ2-5, with TRBD2 identical over 9 bases. CDR3 size: 14 residues. Germline V gene lookup returns CDR1 SQVTM and CDR2 ANQGSEA. V shed 6 bases and J 1 base; nucleotides not matched to a gene: 6. The CDR3 spells CSVKPGLAQETQYF. The CDR3 nucleotides are TGCAGCGTGAAACCGGGACTAGCCCAAGAGACCCAGTACTTC.

This clone was counted only a few times. The chain links TRBV5-6 to TRBJ1-6; D gene ambiguous. The germline gives CDR1 SGHDT, CDR2 YYEEEE. The CDR3 loop spans 14 amino acids. Between the trimmed V and J ends, which lost 4 bases and 10 bases, there was a span of 15 bases. The CDR3 DNA follows: TGTGCCAGCAGCCTACTTGGCCGGGAATCACCCCTCCACTTT. It encodes CASSLLGRESPLHF.

V gene TRBV28 combines with J gene TRBJ1-4; D is ambiguous. V was cut by 7 bases and J by 5 bases, with 5 bases left in between. Germline lookup yields CDR1 MDHEN and CDR2 SYDVKM. There are 11 residues in the CDR3. The CDR3 here is CASNSNEKLFF. In nucleotides, the CDR3 is TGTGCCAGCAACTCCAATGAAAAACTGTTTTTT. The whole variable domain, filled in from reference TRBV28 and TRBJ1-4, reads DVKVTQSSRYLVKRTGEKVFLECVQDMDHENMFWYRQDPGLGLRLIYFSYDVKMKEKGDIPEGYSVSREKKERFSLILESASTNQTSMYLCASNSNEKLFFGSGTQLSVL.

This clone was seen a few times. The V gene is TRBV11-1, the J gene TRBJ1-1; 7 bases match TRBD1. This CDR3 has 17 amino acids. The germline gives CDR1 SGHAT, CDR2 FQDESV (reference sequence). Trimming took 6 bases from V and 1 from J; bases not matched to a gene: 14. DNA for the CDR3: TGTGCCAGCAGGACCGCTCGACAGGGTCCCTCGAACACTGAAGCTTTCTTT. This sequence encodes CASRTARQGPSNTEAFF.

This clone was counted between two and nine times. The chain uses TRBV5-4 and TRBJ1-1; D ambiguous. This CDR3 is 12 amino acids long. Per germline, CDR1 SGHNT and CDR2 YYREEE (reference sequence). Trimming pared 1 base from V and 3 bases from J, leaving 4 bases between. The CDR3 nucleotides are TGTGCCAGCAGCTTGAGAGACACTGAAGCTTTCTTT. Its protein product is CASSLRDTEAFF.

The V and J genes are TRBV4-3 and TRBJ1-5, with 9 bases that match TRBD1. Unmatched junction bases numbered 8, after V lost 1 base and J lost 7 bases. Germline CDR1 and CDR2: LGHNA and YSLEER. This CDR3 region has 16 residues. The CDR3 sequence: CASSQALGTGRQPQHF. CDR3 nucleotide sequence: TGCGCCAGCAGCCAAGCCCTTGGGACAGGGAGGCAGCCCCAGCATTTT.

This clone has more than one count but fewer than ten. In DNA form, the CDR3 reads TGTGCCAGCCGCGGACTAGCGGCCCTCGGTGAGCAGTTCTTC. It specifies CASRGLAALGEQFF. The chain has TRBV6-5 and TRBJ2-1; 10 bases fit TRBD2. The CDR3 runs 14 residues. In germline, CDR1 is MNHEY, CDR2 SVGAGI. V was pared by 8 bases and J by 9 bases, with 10 bases of the junction left unmatched.